The rows below give T cell receptor beta chains drawn from one sample of a study of Ad26.COV2.S vaccination and SARS-CoV-2 variants. Clones were sequenced by immunoSEQ multiplex PCR, and TCRdb holds only the in-frame ones, with some missing. The profile covers some 480,000 clones, with 87% appearing a single time and more than 10% taken by the ten largest. The sample in question was peripheral blood, obtained in a trial of Ad26.COV2.S vaccine versus placebo. The receptor set was obtained from a person between 18 and 65 years old who received the Ad26.COV2.S COVID-19 vaccine or a placebo. Both conserved end residues are part of each CDR3. The D gene is left open where the match is weak. Clone size, where shown, is once, few, many, or a class for clones that have expanded.

size,J,V,D,CDR3,DNA
once,TRBJ1-1,TRBV29-1,.,CSVEDIEAFF,TGCAGCGTCGAAGACATTGAAGCTTTCTTT
.,TRBJ2-7,TRBV2,.,CASRRSLNLAQYF,TGTGCCAGCAGAAGATCTCTGAATCTGGCCCAGTACTTC
.,TRBJ2-2,TRBV19,TRBD2,CASTWRGSPGELFF,TGTGCCAGTACCTGGCGGGGGTCGCCCGGGGAGCTGTTTTTT
.,TRBJ1-2,TRBV9,.,CASTGTEATF,TGTGCCAGCACCGGGACCGAGGCCACCTTC
.,TRBJ1-4,TRBV15,.,CATSRDTGMNEKLFF,TGTGCCACCAGCAGAGATACAGGGATGAATGAAAAACTGTTTTTT
.,TRBJ2-7,TRBV9,.,CASSVESSYEQYF,TGTGCCAGCAGCGTAGAGAGCTCCTACGAGCAGTACTTC
.,TRBJ2-4,TRBV6-5,.,CASSTTENIQYF,TGTGCCAGCAGTACAACAGAAAACATTCAGTACTTC
.,TRBJ1-2,TRBV5-1,.,CASSLDRVGGAYGYTF,TGCGCCAGCAGCTTGGATCGTGTGGGGGGAGCCTATGGCTACACCTTC
.,TRBJ1-4,TRBV4-2,.,CASSSDGGGEKLFF,TGTGCCAGCAGCTCGGATGGGGGAGGGGAAAAACTGTTTTTT
.,TRBJ1-1,TRBV6-2/TRBV6-3,.,CASSYGSLGTEAFF,TGTGCCAGCAGTTACGGCAGCTTGGGCACTGAAGCTTTCTTT
few,TRBJ1-2,TRBV6-5,.,CASSSGLRGGYTF,TGTGCCAGCAGTTCCGGGTTACGAGGGGGCTACACCTTC
.,TRBJ2-7,TRBV9,.,CASSVGSRAYEQYF,TGTGCCAGCAGCGTAGGAAGTCGGGCCTACGAGCAGTACTTC
.,TRBJ1-3,TRBV18,.,CASSSDLIPSGNTIYF,TGTGCCAGCTCTTCTGATTTGATCCCCTCTGGAAACACCATATATTTT
once,TRBJ1-3,TRBV30,TRBD1,CAWDRGLSGNTIYF,TGTGCCTGGGACAGGGGACTCTCTGGAAACACCATATATTTT
.,TRBJ2-7,TRBV28,.,CASSLTSPPEQYF,TGTGCCAGCAGTCTTACGTCCCCCCCCGAGCAGTACTTC
.,TRBJ1-1,TRBV6-2/TRBV6-3,.,CASSPGAEAFF,TGTGCCAGCAGCCCTGGGGCTGAAGCTTTCTTT
.,TRBJ1-1,TRBV20-1,TRBD1,CSASQGENTEAFF,TGCAGTGCTAGTCAGGGGGAGAACACTGAAGCTTTCTTT
.,TRBJ1-3,TRBV3-1/TRBV3-2,.,CASSQGGARGNTIYF,TGTGCCAGCAGCCAAGGGGGGGCGCGTGGAAACACCATATATTTT
.,TRBJ1-2,TRBV6-5,.,CASSYSAGGYTF,TGTGCCAGCAGTTACAGTGCCGGGGGCTACACCTTC
.,TRBJ1-1,TRBV19,.,CASSIAKDTEAFF,TGTGCCAGTAGTATTGCGAAAGACACTGAAGCTTTCTTT